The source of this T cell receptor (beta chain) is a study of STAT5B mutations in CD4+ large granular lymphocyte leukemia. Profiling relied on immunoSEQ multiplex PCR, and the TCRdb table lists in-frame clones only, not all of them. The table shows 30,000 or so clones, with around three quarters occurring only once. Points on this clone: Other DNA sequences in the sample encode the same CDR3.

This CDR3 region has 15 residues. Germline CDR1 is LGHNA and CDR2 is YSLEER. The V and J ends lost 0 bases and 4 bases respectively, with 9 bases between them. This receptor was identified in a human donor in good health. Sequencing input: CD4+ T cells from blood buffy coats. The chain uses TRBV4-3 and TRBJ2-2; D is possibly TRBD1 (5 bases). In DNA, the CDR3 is TGCGCCAGCAGCCAAGATAGACAGTCCACCGGGGAGCTGTTTTTT. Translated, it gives CASSQDRQSTGELFF.